The 2 T cell receptor beta chains given below trace back to one sample, sequenced in a study of breast tumors, draining lymph nodes, adjacent tissues. Breast cancer patients provided tissue from their axillary draining lymph nodes. TCRdb ran MiXCR on the multiplex PCR reads and lists one entry per CDR3 protein. The table includes about 300,000 distinct CDR3 sequences, 30% to 35% detected once. Sequences were obtained from axillary lymph node tissue. The receptors were gathered from a female donor with breast cancer. Some clones in this sample may be carry-over from other donors' samples.

In its sample, this clonotype was seen once. V is TRBV15 and J is TRBJ2-2; TRBD2 aligns across 13 bases. The V gene end was trimmed by 10 bases and the J gene end by 3 bases; junction bases not matched to a gene: 14. Germline V gene data show CDR1 as LNHNV and CDR2 as YYDKDF (reference sequence). The length of the CDR3 is 18 residues. In DNA form, the CDR3 reads TGTGCCAGCAGTTACGGACTAGCGGGAGTGCGAGACACCGGGGAGCTGTTTTTT. The encoded protein is CASSYGLAGVRDTGELFF.

This clonotype has a count of ten or more. The rearrangement links TRBV12-3 or TRBV12-4 to TRBJ2-3; TRBD2 matches at 8 bases. V was clipped by 3 bases and J by 2 bases; unmatched bases: 4. This CDR3 spans 15 amino acids. The CDR3 region is CASSLAGGFTDTQYF. The CDR3 DNA is TGTGCCAGCAGTTTGGCGGGAGGATTCACAGATACGCAGTATTTT.